The next 5 T cell receptor beta chains were all read from a single sample in a study of T cells in localized non-small cell lung cancer. Repertoires were generated with immunoSEQ multiplex PCR, while TCRdb's copy carries only in-frame clones and drops some. The data contain just over 70,000 clones, 85% to 90% of them seen just once; the ten biggest clones take up less than 25%. The material sequenced was peripheral blood, taken before any cancer treatment. The receptors were sampled from a male donor older than 55 with stage III squamous cell lung carcinoma.

V is TRBV4-2 and J is TRBJ2-3; 13 nucleotides line up with TRBD2. The V gene's germline CDR1 is LGHNA and CDR2 YNFKEQ. CDR3 length: 16 amino acids. V trimming: 0 bases; J trimming: 14 bases; junction bases outside the gene matches: 11. CDR3 protein: CASSQDSTSGGGRWYF. CDR3 DNA sequence: TGTGCCAGCAGCCAAGATAGCACTAGCGGGGGGGGCCGATGGTATTTT.

The V call is TRBV23-1, the J call TRBJ2-7; a weak D match, TRBD2 (6 bases). TRBV23-1 is an ORF; its function is uncertain. V lost 2 bases to trimming and J lost 6 bases, with 17 bases between them. The CDR3 totals 15 residues. DNA for the CDR3: TGCGCCAGCAGTCAACGGGGACTGATCCCATCCGAGCAGTACGTC. Protein product: CASSQRGLIPSEQYV.

The chain has TRBV6-1 and TRBJ2-7, with D perhaps TRBD1 (6 bases). The CDR3 runs to 14 residues. Trimming cost V 6 bases and J 5 bases, with 17 bases left between them. Germline CDR1 reads MNHNS; CDR2 reads SASEGT. The chain's CDR3 is CASRKEQGSDEQYV. CDR3 nucleotide sequence: TGTGCCAGCAGGAAAGAACAGGGCTCGGACGAGCAGTACGTC.

The rearrangement joins TRBV5-1 to TRBJ1-6; unclear D gene. Germline loops: CDR1 SGHRS, CDR2 YFSETQ. Trimming shortened V by 7 bases and J by 9 bases, and 20 bases separated the two germline ends. This CDR3 is built from 15 residues. The CDR3 here is CASVATSPASSPLHF. The DNA for the CDR3 is TGCGCCAGCGTCGCTACCTCTCCGGCAAGTTCACCCCTCCACTTT. The whole variable domain, filled in from reference TRBV5-1 and TRBJ1-6, reads KAGVTQTPRYLIKTRGQQVTLSCSPISGHRSVSWYQQTPGQGLQFLFEYFSETQRNKGNFPGRFSGRQFSNSRSEMNVSTLELGDSALYLCASVATSPASSPLHFGNGTRLTVT.

This chain connects TRBV7-8 to TRBJ2-1; no reliable D call. Per the germline V gene, CDR1 is SGHVS and CDR2 is FQNEAQ. Deletions cut 4 bases from V and 9 bases from J, with 19 bases between. The CDR3 length is 15 residues. DNA for the CDR3: TGTGCCAGCAGCTCCCTTACGAGCCTTTTGAGTGAGCAGTTCTTC. This translates into CASSSLTSLLSEQFF.